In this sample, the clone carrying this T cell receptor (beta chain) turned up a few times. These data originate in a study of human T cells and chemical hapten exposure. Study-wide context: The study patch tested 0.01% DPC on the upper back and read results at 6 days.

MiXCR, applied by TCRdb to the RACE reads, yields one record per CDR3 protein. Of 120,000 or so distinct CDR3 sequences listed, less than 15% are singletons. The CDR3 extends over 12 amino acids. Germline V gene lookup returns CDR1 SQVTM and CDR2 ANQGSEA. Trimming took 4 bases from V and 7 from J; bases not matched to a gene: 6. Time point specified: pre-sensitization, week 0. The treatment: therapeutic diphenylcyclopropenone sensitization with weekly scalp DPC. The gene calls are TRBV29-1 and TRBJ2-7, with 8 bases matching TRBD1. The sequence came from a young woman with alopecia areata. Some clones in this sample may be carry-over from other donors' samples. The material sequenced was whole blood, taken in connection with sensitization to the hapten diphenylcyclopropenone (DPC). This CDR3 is CSVVGTGGEQYF. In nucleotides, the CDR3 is TGCAGCGTTGTCGGGACAGGAGGTGAGCAGTACTTC.